A selection of T cell receptor beta chains follows, all from one sample in a study of cytomegalovirus exposure and HLA in healthy donors. The method was immunoSEQ multiplex PCR; TCRdb's version includes in-frame clones alone and lacks a portion of them. The sample shows around 210,000 clones, 70% to 90% of them seen only once. The sequenced sample was PBMCs. The receptors here all came from a girl aged 2 to 9 in good health and CMV-seronegative. The CDR3 runs from the conserved cysteine through the conserved F or W. Each record gives: clone size, J gene, D gene, V gene, CDR3 DNA, CDR3 protein. The D gene is left open where the match is weak. Expanded clones get a size class; other rows say once, few or many, or leave the size out.

size: once; J: TRBJ1-2; D: TRBD1; V: TRBV5-5; DNA: TGTGCCAGCAGCCTGACAGGGGGCAACACCTATGGCTACACCTTC; CDR3: CASSLTGGNTYGYTF
size: -; J: TRBJ1-2; D: -; V: TRBV5-1; DNA: TGCGCCAGCAGCGTGGACAGATCCTATGGCTACACCTTC; CDR3: CASSVDRSYGYTF
size: -; J: TRBJ1-5; D: -; V: TRBV7-9; DNA: TGTTCCAGCAGCTTAGGAGACAGCTCTTATCAGCCCCAGCATTTT; CDR3: CSSSLGDSSYQPQHF
size: -; J: TRBJ2-1; D: -; V: TRBV21-1; DNA: TGTGCCAGCAGCCCCGCCACCCATAGGGGACAGGCGACGGACGGAATCAATGAGCAGTTCTTC; CDR3: CASSPATHRGQATDGINEQFF
size: -; J: TRBJ2-3; D: -; V: TRBV12-5; DNA: TGTGCTAGTGGTTTGTTTCGTGGCCCCTTCGGGTGGTTAGTACGGCGGTCAGATACGCAGTATTTT; CDR3: CASGLFRGPFGWLVRRSDTQYF
size: -; J: TRBJ1-2; D: -; V: TRBV5-6; DNA: TGTGCCAGCAGCTTGATACATCAAAACTATGGCTACACCTTC; CDR3: CASSLIHQNYGYTF
size: -; J: TRBJ2-4; D: -; V: TRBV19; DNA: TGTGCCAGTAGTATGCAGGGTGCAGACATTCAGTACTTC; CDR3: CASSMQGADIQYF
size: -; J: TRBJ2-3; D: TRBD2; V: TRBV7-8; DNA: TGTGCCAGCAGCTTTGGGCGGGGGGGCCCAGATACGCAGTATTTT; CDR3: CASSFGRGGPDTQYF
size: -; J: TRBJ2-1; D: TRBD2; V: TRBV7-9; DNA: TGTTCCAGCAGCTTCGGCGGGAGGGCTGGGGGCAATGAGCAGTTCTTC; CDR3: CSSSFGGRAGGNEQFF
size: -; J: TRBJ2-2; D: TRBD2; V: TRBV6-5; DNA: TGTGCCAGCAAACCTAGCGGGGGGATTGCCGGGGAGCTGTTTTTT; CDR3: CASKPSGGIAGELFF
size: -; J: TRBJ2-5; D: TRBD2; V: TRBV10-3; DNA: TGTGCCATCAGTGAGTCGAGTATTGGGGGAGGGCCCGCCGAGACCCAGTACTTC; CDR3: CAISESSIGGGPAETQYF
size: few; J: TRBJ2-1; D: TRBD2; V: TRBV7-6; DNA: TGTGCCAGCAGCCTAAAGGGACTAGCGAACTCCTACAATGAGCAGTTCTTC; CDR3: CASSLKGLANSYNEQFF
size: -; J: TRBJ1-1; D: -; V: TRBV21-1; DNA: TGTGCCAGCAGCAAAGTAACAGGGAAGAACACTGAAGCTTTCTTT; CDR3: CASSKVTGKNTEAFF
size: once; J: TRBJ1-1; D: -; V: TRBV6-5; DNA: TGTGCCAGCAGTGAAGCGAGGGAAACTGAAGCTTTCTTT; CDR3: CASSEARETEAFF
size: -; J: TRBJ2-7; D: TRBD2; V: TRBV7-9; DNA: TGTGCCAGCAGCATCGGGACTAGCGGGGGGTACGAGCAGTACTTC; CDR3: CASSIGTSGGYEQYF
size: -; J: TRBJ1-1; D: TRBD1; V: TRBV6-1; DNA: TGTGCCAGCAGTCGGGACAGAGGGAACACTGAAGCTTTCTTT; CDR3: CASSRDRGNTEAFF
size: -; J: TRBJ1-1; D: -; V: TRBV7-9; DNA: TGTGCCAGCAGCCCCCAGGGGTTTGAGACTGAAGCTTTCTTT; CDR3: CASSPQGFETEAFF
size: -; J: TRBJ2-1; D: -; V: TRBV6-5; DNA: TGTGCCAGCAGTACCGACAGGATCTCCTACAATGAGCAGTTCTTC; CDR3: CASSTDRISYNEQFF
size: -; J: TRBJ2-1; D: TRBD2; V: TRBV5-4; DNA: TGTGCCAGCAGTCTAGCGGGGGAGCAGTTCTTC; CDR3: CASSLAGEQFF
size: -; J: TRBJ2-2; D: -; V: TRBV6-1; DNA: TGTGCCAGCAGGATAGGGGGTCCGAACACCGGGGAGCTGTTTTTT; CDR3: CASRIGGPNTGELFF
size: -; J: TRBJ1-1; D: -; V: TRBV29-1; DNA: TGCAGCGTTGGCCGACGGAGAGGGACTGAAGCTTTCTTT; CDR3: CSVGRRRGTEAFF
size: -; J: TRBJ2-7; D: -; V: TRBV2; DNA: TGTGCCAGCAGTGGGTCCCCCTACGAGCAGTACTTC; CDR3: CASSGSPYEQYF
size: -; J: TRBJ2-7; D: -; V: TRBV4-2; DNA: TGTGCCAGCAGCTCATACGGGAGCCATTACGAGCAGTACTTC; CDR3: CASSSYGSHYEQYF
size: -; J: TRBJ1-5; D: TRBD1; V: TRBV11-1; DNA: TGTGCCAGCAGCCCGGACAGGGGCGAACAGCCCCAGCATTTT; CDR3: CASSPDRGEQPQHF
size: -; J: TRBJ2-7; D: -; V: TRBV4-1; DNA: TGCGCCAGCAGCCAAATAGCAGGAGGCTCCTACGAGCAGTACTTC; CDR3: CASSQIAGGSYEQYF
size: -; J: TRBJ2-1; D: -; V: TRBV5-1; DNA: TGCGCCAGCACTATCGTCCAGGGGCAGGGTGAGCAGTTCTTC; CDR3: CASTIVQGQGEQFF
size: -; J: TRBJ2-1; D: -; V: TRBV28; DNA: TGTGCCAACAAACCGATGGGGGGCTCCTACAATGAGCAGTTCTTC; CDR3: CANKPMGGSYNEQFF
size: -; J: TRBJ1-6; D: TRBD1; V: TRBV2; DNA: TGTGCCAGCTCTCGTAAGACAGGGGCCTATAATTCACCCCTCCACTTT; CDR3: CASSRKTGAYNSPLHF
size: -; J: TRBJ2-7; D: TRBD1; V: TRBV5-7; DNA: TGTGCCAGCAGCTGTCCGGGACAGTCTTCCGAGCAGTACTTC; CDR3: CASSCPGQSSEQYF
size: once; J: TRBJ2-7; D: TRBD2; V: TRBV4-1; DNA: TGCGCCAGCAGCCTCCAGCGGGGTAACGAGCAGTACTTC; CDR3: CASSLQRGNEQYF
size: once; J: TRBJ1-3; D: -; V: TRBV9; DNA: TGTGCCAGCAGCACCAGGACAACCTCTGGAAACACCATATATTTT; CDR3: CASSTRTTSGNTIYF
size: -; J: TRBJ2-1; D: TRBD2; V: TRBV4-2; DNA: TGTGCCAGCAGCCAAGCGGAGGGAGGGGAGAACAATGAGCAGTTCTTC; CDR3: CASSQAEGGENNEQFF
size: -; J: TRBJ1-6; D: -; V: TRBV25-1; DNA: TGTGCCAGCAGAGGGACACCCAGGACAGATCATAATTCACCCCTCCACTTT; CDR3: CASRGTPRTDHNSPLHF
size: -; J: TRBJ1-5; D: -; V: TRBV7-2; DNA: TGTGCCAGCAGCGGCGGGACTGCGGGGAATCAGCCCCAGCATTTT; CDR3: CASSGGTAGNQPQHF
size: -; J: TRBJ1-3; D: -; V: TRBV15; DNA: TGTGCCACCAGCAGAGACCTCTCTGGAAACACCATATATTTT; CDR3: CATSRDLSGNTIYF
size: -; J: TRBJ1-1; D: -; V: TRBV30; DNA: TGTGCCTGGTCGACATCGGAGAACACTGAAGCTTTCTTT; CDR3: CAWSTSENTEAFF
size: -; J: TRBJ1-1; D: -; V: TRBV7-9; DNA: TGTGCCAGCAGCCCCAGTGACAGATACCCATTAGAAGCTTTCTTT; CDR3: CASSPSDRYPLEAFF
size: -; J: TRBJ1-5; D: -; V: TRBV7-8; DNA: TGTGCCAGCAGCCCCTGGGGGGGTATCAATCAGCCCCAGCATTTT; CDR3: CASSPWGGINQPQHF
size: once; J: TRBJ1-1; D: -; V: TRBV30; DNA: TGTGCCTTGATAGATTACACTGAAGCTTTCTTT; CDR3: CALIDYTEAFF
size: -; J: TRBJ2-1; D: TRBD1; V: TRBV4-2; DNA: TGTGCCAGCAGTCTGGGACAGGGGGCTGTGGGTGAGCAGTTCTTC; CDR3: CASSLGQGAVGEQFF
size: -; J: TRBJ2-7; D: -; V: TRBV6-1; DNA: TGTGCCAGCAGTGAGGCTGCCTACGAGCAGTACTTC; CDR3: CASSEAAYEQYF
size: -; J: TRBJ1-2; D: -; V: TRBV10-3; DNA: TGTGCCATCGGGGCAGGGCGAAACTATGGCTACACCTTC; CDR3: CAIGAGRNYGYTF
size: -; J: TRBJ2-3; D: -; V: TRBV19; DNA: TGTGCCAGTAGTATACAGGGCGGCACAGATACGCAGTATTTT; CDR3: CASSIQGGTDTQYF
size: -; J: TRBJ1-2; D: -; V: TRBV5-4; DNA: TGTGCCAGCGGCCGGGGGGCGCCGTACTATGGCTACACCTTC; CDR3: CASGRGAPYYGYTF
size: -; J: TRBJ1-3; D: -; V: TRBV5-1; DNA: TGCGCCAGCAGCCGGCTGGGACTTCTCTCTGGAAACACCATATATTTT; CDR3: CASSRLGLLSGNTIYF
size: -; J: TRBJ2-5; D: -; V: TRBV20-1; DNA: TGCAGTGCAGAAAGGGGTGAGACCCAGTACTTC; CDR3: CSAERGETQYF
size: -; J: TRBJ1-2; D: -; V: TRBV5-1; DNA: TGCGCCAGCAGCTTGGCACAGGGTTTTGGCTACACCTTC; CDR3: CASSLAQGFGYTF
size: -; J: TRBJ2-4; D: TRBD1; V: TRBV11-2; DNA: TGTGCCAGCAGCTTGACAGGGGGAGCCAAAAACATTCAGTACTTC; CDR3: CASSLTGGAKNIQYF
size: -; J: TRBJ2-7; D: TRBD1; V: TRBV5-1; DNA: TGCGCCAGCAGCCCCTCACAGGGGGGCGCCTACGAGCAGTACTTC; CDR3: CASSPSQGGAYEQYF